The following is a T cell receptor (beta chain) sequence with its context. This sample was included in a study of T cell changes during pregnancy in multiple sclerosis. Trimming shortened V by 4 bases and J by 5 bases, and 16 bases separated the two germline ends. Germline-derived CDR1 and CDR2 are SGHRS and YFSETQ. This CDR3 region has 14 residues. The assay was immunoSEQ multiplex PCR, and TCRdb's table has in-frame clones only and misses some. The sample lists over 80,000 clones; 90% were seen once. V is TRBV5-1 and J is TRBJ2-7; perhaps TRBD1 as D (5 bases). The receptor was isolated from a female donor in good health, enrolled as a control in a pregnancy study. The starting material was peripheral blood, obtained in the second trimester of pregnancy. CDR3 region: CASSLQTVENEQYF. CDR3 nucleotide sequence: TGCGCCAGCAGCCTACAGACAGTAGAGAACGAGCAGTACTTC.